This TCR beta chain was sequenced during a study of blood T cell repertoires in COVID-19. Overall study context: The United States, Italy and Spain were the sources of the acute and convalescent COVID-19 samples.

Original processing methods: The assay estimated nucleated cells by amplifying reference gene primers. Assay: immunoSEQ multiplex PCR; the TCRdb copy retains only in-frame clones and omits some. V, J and clone size are those of that table, while D and trimming were read from the DNA. This sample has 200,000 to 300,000 clones, with about nine tenths found just once. The V and J ends lost 8 bases and 0 bases respectively, with 13 bases between them. Per germline, CDR1 ENHRY and CDR2 SYGVKD. The CDR3 consists of 14 residues. What was sequenced was peripheral blood. The chain couples TRBV10-3 to TRBJ1-2, with D possibly TRBD1 on 6 matching bases. The source of this sequence is a man in his sixties with acute or convalescent COVID-19. The CDR3 coding sequence is TGTGCCATCGCATCACAGGGAGCTAACTATGGCTACACCTTC. Residues: CAIASQGANYGYTF.